This entry concerns a single T cell receptor beta chain. It lacks a known antigen. Given a much more abundant clone one base away, this may be a read error. Reads for this sample came from an Illumina HiSeq 2500. Quantitative 5'-RACE with molecular barcodes was used to prepare TCR beta libraries. Under the source paper's analysis protocol: Disease-linked TCR variants were identified with a new computational method built on a probabilistic model of VDJ rearrangement. Starting from the raw public reads, TCRdb applied fastp trimming at Q25, assembled clones with MiXCR and retained in-frame beta chains. CDR3 protein sequences are deduplicated, and each keeps its most common genes and DNA. The authors' filters were not applied to this entry. The table for this sample lists 200,000 to 250,000 distinct CDR3 sequences; roughly a tenth of them were counted only once. About 2.5% of the sample lies in the top ten.

These data belong to a study of CD8 T cells in ankylosing spondylitis (dated by TCRdb to about 2017). At the level of the whole study: To find TCR variants linked to disease, the study profiled T cell receptor beta repertoires in ankylosing spondylitis patients and healthy donors. In total, the full study cohort was made up of about 110 healthy donors and about two dozen ankylosing spondylitis patients. Peripheral blood was sampled, and synovial fluid was additionally collected from ankylosing spondylitis patients.

Broad study findings and their caveats: Some motif variants had previously been reported in the synovial fluid and blood of reactive arthritis patients, which suggests shared mechanisms of disease initiation. The disease-linked clones showed a CD8+ phenotype and occurred at relatively low frequencies in peripheral blood. The disease-linked clones were reported as significantly enriched in matched synovial fluid samples from ankylosing spondylitis patients. Blood from ankylosing spondylitis patients appeared to be characterized by a TCR beta motif composed of several highly homologous amino acid variants.

Material for sequencing was blood, either unsorted or a sorted T cell fraction (not recorded which). The TCR comes from a male donor with ankylosing spondylitis or in good health (not recorded which).

The DNA reads TGTGCCAGCAGTTACTTGTATGGCTACACCTTC. Its product reads: CASSYLYGYTF. In this chain, TRBV6-6 is recombined with TRBJ1-2; confidence is insufficient to name the D gene. Trimming removed 1 base from V and 5 bases from J, leaving 2 bases between the germline ends. According to the germline V gene (reference sequence), CDR1 reads MNHNY and CDR2 reads SVGAGI. The CDR3 has 11 amino acids, counting the end cysteine and phenylalanine. The entry retains the CDR3 DNA only, 33 bases that are in frame from base 1.